This T cell receptor beta chain was identified in a study of T cell repertoires in cytomegalovirus infection. Study-level background: Recently identified HLA-C-restricted CMV epitopes and well-studied HLA-B-restricted CMV epitopes were used by the study. An indication of both CMV infection and matching HLA type came from public TCR beta signatures. Whole-study results and caveats: Ex vivo responses were dominated by HLA-C-restricted CMV-specific TCR beta clonotypes. The study identified carriers of CMV plus the relevant HLA from cumulative public TCR beta family frequency.

As to this clonotype: Its antigen is still unknown.

TCRdb itself ran the reads through MiXCR, one entry per CDR3 protein. The sample includes around 300,000 distinct CDR3 sequences, 20% to 25% of them seen just once. Trimming pared 6 bases from V and 5 bases from J, leaving 10 bases between. Per the germline V gene, CDR1 is LNHDA and CDR2 is SQIVND (reference sequence). This CDR3 contains 12 residues. This specimen was cultured PBMCs, taken from culture after CMV antigen stimulation. The V and J genes are TRBV19 and TRBJ1-1; possible D gene TRBD1, 5 bases. The origin of this receptor is a human donor in good health (CMV status not recorded). Some clones in this sample may be carry-over from other donors' samples. The CDR3 DNA sequence: TGTGCCAGTAGGCCAGGGAAGACTGAAGCTTTCTTT. Translated: CASRPGKTEAFF. The full variable domain, completed using reference TRBV19 and TRBJ1-1, is DGGITQSPKYLFRKEGQNVTLSCEQNLNHDAMYWYRQDPGQGLRLIYYSQIVNDFQKGDIAEGYSVSREKKESFPLTVTSAQKNPTAFYLCASRPGKTEAFFGQGTRLTVV.